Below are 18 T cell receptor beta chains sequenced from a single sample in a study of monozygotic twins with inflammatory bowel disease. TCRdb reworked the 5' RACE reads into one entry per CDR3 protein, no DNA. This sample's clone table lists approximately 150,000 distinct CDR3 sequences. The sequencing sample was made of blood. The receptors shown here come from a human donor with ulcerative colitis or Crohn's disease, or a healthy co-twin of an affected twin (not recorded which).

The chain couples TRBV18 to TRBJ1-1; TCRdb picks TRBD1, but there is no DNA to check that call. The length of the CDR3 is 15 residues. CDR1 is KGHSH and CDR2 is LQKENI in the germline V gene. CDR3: CASSPIQGVDTEAFF.

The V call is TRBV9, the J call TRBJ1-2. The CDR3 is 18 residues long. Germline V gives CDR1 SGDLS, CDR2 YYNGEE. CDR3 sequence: CASSASTQDRLANYGYTF.

The chain's CDR3 is CASSQARDSNEKLFF. The gene calls are TRBV4-2 and TRBJ1-4; the D call from TCRdb, TRBD1, cannot be confirmed without DNA. Per the germline V gene, CDR1 is LGHNA and CDR2 is YNFKEQ. The CDR3 is made up of 15 amino acids.

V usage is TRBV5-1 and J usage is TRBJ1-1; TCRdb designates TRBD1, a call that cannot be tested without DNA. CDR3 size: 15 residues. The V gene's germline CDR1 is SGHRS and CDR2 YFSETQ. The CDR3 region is CASRSTPQLNTEAFF.

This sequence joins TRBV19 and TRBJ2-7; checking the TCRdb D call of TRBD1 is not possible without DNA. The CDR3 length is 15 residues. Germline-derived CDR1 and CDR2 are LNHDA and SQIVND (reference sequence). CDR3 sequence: CASSPRDRAGYEQYF.

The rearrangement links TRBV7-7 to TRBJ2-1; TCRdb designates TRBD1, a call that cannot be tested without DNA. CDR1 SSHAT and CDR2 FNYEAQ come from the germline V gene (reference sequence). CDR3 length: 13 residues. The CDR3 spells CASSLAVGVPPFF. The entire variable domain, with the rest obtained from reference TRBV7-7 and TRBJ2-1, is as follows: GAGVSQSPRYKVTKRGQDVTLRCDPISSHATLYWYQQALGQGPEFLTYFNYEAQPDKSGLPSDRFSAERPEGSISTLTIQRTEQRDSAMYRCASSLAVGVPPFFGPGTRLTVL.

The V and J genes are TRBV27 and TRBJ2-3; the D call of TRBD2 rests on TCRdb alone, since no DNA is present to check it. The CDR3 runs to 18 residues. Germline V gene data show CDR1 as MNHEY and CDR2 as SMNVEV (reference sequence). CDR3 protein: CASSFLNRLAYSTDTQYF.

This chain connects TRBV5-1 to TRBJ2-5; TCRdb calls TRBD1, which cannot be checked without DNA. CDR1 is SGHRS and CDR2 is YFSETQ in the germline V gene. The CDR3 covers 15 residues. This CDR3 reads CASSRRRGRQETQYF.

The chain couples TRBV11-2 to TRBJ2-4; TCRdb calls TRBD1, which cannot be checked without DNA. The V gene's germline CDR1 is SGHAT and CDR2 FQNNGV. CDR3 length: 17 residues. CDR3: CASSLEWTGLAKNIQYF.

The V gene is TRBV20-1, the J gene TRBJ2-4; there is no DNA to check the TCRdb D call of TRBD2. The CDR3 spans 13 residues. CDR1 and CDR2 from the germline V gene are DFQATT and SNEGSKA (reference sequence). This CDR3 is CSASSDGKNIQYF.

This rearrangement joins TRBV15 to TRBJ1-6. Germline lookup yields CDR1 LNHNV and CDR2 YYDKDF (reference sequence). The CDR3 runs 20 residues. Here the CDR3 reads CATSRDFGSGGGGMNSPLHF.

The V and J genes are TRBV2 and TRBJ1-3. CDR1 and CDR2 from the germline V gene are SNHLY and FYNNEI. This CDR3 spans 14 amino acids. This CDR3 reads CASRVQGSGNTIYF.

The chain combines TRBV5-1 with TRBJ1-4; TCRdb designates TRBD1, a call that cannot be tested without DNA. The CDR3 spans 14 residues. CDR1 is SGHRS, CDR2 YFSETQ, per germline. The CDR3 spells CASSKGQRGEKLFF.

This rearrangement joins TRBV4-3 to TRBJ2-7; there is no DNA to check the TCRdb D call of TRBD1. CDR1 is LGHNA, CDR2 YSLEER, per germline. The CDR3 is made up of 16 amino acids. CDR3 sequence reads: CASSQDGQRDFYEQYF.

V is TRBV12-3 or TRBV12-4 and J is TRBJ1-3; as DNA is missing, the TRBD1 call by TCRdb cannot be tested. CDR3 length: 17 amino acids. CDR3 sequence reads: CASSFPPTGYSGNTIYF.

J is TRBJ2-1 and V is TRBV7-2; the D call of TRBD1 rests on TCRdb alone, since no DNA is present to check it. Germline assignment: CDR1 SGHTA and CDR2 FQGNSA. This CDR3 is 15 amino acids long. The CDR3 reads CASSSTGSDYNEQFF.

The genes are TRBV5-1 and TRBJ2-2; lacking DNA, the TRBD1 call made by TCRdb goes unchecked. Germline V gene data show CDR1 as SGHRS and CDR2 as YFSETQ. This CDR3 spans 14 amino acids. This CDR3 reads CASGIGTGTGELFF.

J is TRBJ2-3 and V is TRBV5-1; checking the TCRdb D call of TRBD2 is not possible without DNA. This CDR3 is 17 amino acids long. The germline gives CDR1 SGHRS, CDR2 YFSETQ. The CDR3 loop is CASSLPLAGGLTDTQYF. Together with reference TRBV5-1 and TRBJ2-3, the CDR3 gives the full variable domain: KAGVTQTPRYLIKTRGQQVTLSCSPISGHRSVSWYQQTPGQGLQFLFEYFSETQRNKGNFPGRFSGRQFSNSRSEMNVSTLELGDSALYLCASSLPLAGGLTDTQYFGPGTRLTVL.